The 25 T cell receptor beta chains in this list originate from one sample, sequenced in a study of T-cell reconstitution after alpha-beta-depleted transplantation in children. During its preparation, the TCRbeta library received unique molecular identifiers. Each CDR3 protein gets one entry after TCRdb re-called the PCR reads with MiXCR. The table records about 190,000 distinct CDR3 sequences, approximately 6.6% of them present only once. Material: PBMCs from the stem cell graft donor, obtained from the stem cell graft. These receptors were taken from a human donor who donated a stem cell graft to a child with Wiskott-Aldrich syndrome.

This clonotype was recorded a few times. This chain links TRBV21-1 with TRBJ2-7; the table gives TRBD1 as D, unverified against the DNA. TRBV21-1 is a recognized pseudogene. The CDR3 has 16 residues. The CDR3 nucleotides are TGTGCCAGCAGCAAATATCCCAGGAGCCTGTCCTACGAGCAGTACTTC. Protein product: CASSKYPRSLSYEQYF.

This chain joins TRBV3-1 and TRBJ1-1; D is ambiguous. The germline gives CDR1 LGHDT, CDR2 YNNKEL (reference sequence). This CDR3 has 14 amino acids. Deletions cut 11 bases from V and 7 bases from J, with 23 bases between. The DNA for the CDR3 is TGTGCCTTCAGTTTTGGCCCCCCTCCCCTTGAAGCTTTCTTT. Residues: CAFSFGPPPLEAFF.

This clonotype has a count of ten or more. The chain is built from TRBV20-1 and TRBJ2-5, with D perhaps matching TRBD1 (5 bases). CDR1 and CDR2 (germline): DFQATT, SNEGSKA (reference sequence). V was pared by 5 bases and J by 4 bases, with 14 bases between. This CDR3 has 13 amino acids. The CDR3 coding sequence is TGCAGTGCTTCGACAGCCGTAGGAGAGACCCAGTACTTC. The encoded protein is CSASTAVGETQYF.

In this sample, this clonotype turned up many times. This chain links TRBV29-1 with TRBJ2-3, with 9 bases lining up with TRBD1. Germline lookup yields CDR1 SQVTM and CDR2 ANQGSEA. CDR3 length: 15 residues. The V segment lost 5 bases and the J segment 2 bases; nucleotides outside the gene matches: 8. CDR3 bases: TGCAGCGTTACCGAGGACAGGGGCTTCACAGATACGCAGTATTTT. This encodes CSVTEDRGFTDTQYF.

In this sample, this clonotype turned up many times. This chain joins TRBV18 and TRBJ2-7; D is undetermined. Germline V lookup: CDR1 KGHSH, CDR2 LQKENI. The CDR3 has 12 residues. Trimming cost V 4 bases and J 3 bases, with 7 bases left between them. The CDR3 nucleotides read TGTGCCAGCTCACGAACAGACTACGAGCAGTACTTC. It specifies CASSRTDYEQYF.

This clonotype has a count of ten or more. The chain has TRBV27 and TRBJ2-7; D is perhaps TRBD2 (5 bases). Per germline, CDR1 MNHEY and CDR2 SMNVEV (reference sequence). The CDR3 sequence is 11 residues long. The V and J ends lost 5 bases and 10 bases respectively, with 12 bases between them. The CDR3 coding sequence is TGTGCCAGCAGTCCTCGGACTCCTCAGTACTTC. Encoded protein: CASSPRTPQYF.

This chain uses TRBV21-1 with TRBJ2-2; the DNA was not compared with TRBD1, the D call given in the table. TRBV21-1 is annotated as a pseudogene. This CDR3 comprises 15 residues. The CDR3 bases are TGTGCCAGCAGCAAAGCCAGGGACGACACCGGGGAGCTGTTTTTT. It codes for CASSKARDDTGELFF.

The V and J genes are TRBV6-1 and TRBJ2-7; 9 bases align to TRBD1. The junction had 5 bases not matched to a gene; V was cut back by 6 bases and J by 2 bases. Germline V lookup: CDR1 MNHNS, CDR2 SASEGT. The CDR3 consists of 14 residues. The CDR3 region has the DNA TGTGCCAGCAGGGGACAGGGTGGTCCCTACGAGCAGTACTTC. This translates into CASRGQGGPYEQYF.

V usage is TRBV7-2 and J usage is TRBJ2-3; D remains unclear. The CDR3 sequence is 16 residues long. Trimming took 1 base from V and 1 from J, leaving 12 bases between them. In germline, CDR1 is SGHTA, CDR2 FQGNSA. DNA of the CDR3: TGTGCCAGCAGCTTAGGACCCGGCCAACGCACAGATACGCAGTATTTT. The encoded protein is CASSLGPGQRTDTQYF.

This clonotype has at least ten counts. This chain links TRBV2 with TRBJ2-1; D gene unclear. Per the germline V gene, CDR1 is SNHLY and CDR2 is FYNNEI. The CDR3 sequence is 13 residues long. The V gene lost 10 bases and the J gene lost 3 bases, with 13 bases spanning the gap. CDR3 sequence: CATSPAFYNEQFF. The CDR3 DNA is TGTGCCACTTCGCCGGCATTCTACAATGAGCAGTTCTTC.

This chain links TRBV30 with TRBJ2-5, with 7 bases matching TRBD1. V shed 2 bases, J shed 5 bases, and the junction held 11 bases outside the gene matches. The CDR3 extends over 15 amino acids. The germline CDR1 and CDR2 sequences are GTSNPN and SVGIG (reference sequence). The CDR3 DNA is TGTGCCTGGAGTCCGGGGACAGTTAGTGGGGAGACCCAGTACTTC. This gives the protein CAWSPGTVSGETQYF.

This clonotype was detected many times. The chain joins TRBV20-1 to TRBJ2-7, with 11 bases identical to TRBD2. The CDR3 runs to 15 residues. Trimming removed 4 bases from V and 7 bases from J; junction bases left unmatched: 12. Germline CDR1 and CDR2: DFQATT and SNEGSKA (reference sequence). The CDR3 is CSAIRASGRLGEQYF. The CDR3 DNA reads TGCAGTGCTATCAGGGCTAGCGGGAGGTTGGGGGAGCAGTACTTC.

This chain uses TRBV7-6 with TRBJ2-5; D is possibly TRBD1 (6 bases). Trimming cost V 0 bases and J 4 bases, with 9 bases left between them. This CDR3 spans 14 amino acids. Germline values: CDR1 SGHVS, CDR2 FNYEAQ. The CDR3 loop is CASSLAGAGETQYF. The DNA of the CDR3 is TGTGCCAGCAGCTTAGCGGGGGCCGGAGAGACCCAGTACTTC.

This clonotype was counted at least ten times. The chain combines TRBV20-1 with TRBJ1-5, with D possibly matching TRBD1 (6 bases). The CDR3 spans 14 residues. The germline V gene encodes CDR1 DFQATT and CDR2 SNEGSKA (reference sequence). Trimming shortened V by 0 bases and J by 9 bases, and 15 bases separated the two germline ends. As DNA, the CDR3 is TGCAGTGCTAGAGACAGGACAGCAGCATGGCCCCAGCATTTT. Its protein product is CSARDRTAAWPQHF.

This clonotype was counted many times. The chain carries TRBV13 and TRBJ2-5; D assignment may be TRBD1 or TRBD2 (5 bases each). V was cut by 6 bases and J by 5 bases, with 16 bases left in between. Germline V lookup: CDR1 PRHDT, CDR2 FYEKMQ (reference sequence). The CDR3 has 14 amino acids. CDR3 sequence: CASRSNSAGETQYF. The CDR3 DNA follows: TGTGCCAGCAGATCTAATAGCGCAGGGGAGACCCAGTACTTC. The variable domain in full, with the rest retrieved from reference TRBV13 and TRBJ2-5, is AAGVIQSPRHLIKEKRETATLKCYPIPRHDTVYWYQQGPGQDPQFLISFYEKMQSDKGSIPDRFSAQQFSDYHSELNMSSLELGDSALYFCASRSNSAGETQYFGPGTRLLVL.

At least ten counts were recorded for this clonotype. The CDR3 DNA sequence: TGTGCCAGCAGTTCACGCTCGGACAGGACCTTAGGAGCTTTCTTT. It specifies CASSSRSDRTLGAFF. The chain is built from TRBV12-3 or TRBV12-4 and TRBJ1-1; 7 bases are a match to TRBD1. This CDR3 contains 15 residues. V shed 4 bases, J shed 10 bases, and the junction held 15 bases outside the gene matches.

V is TRBV5-6 and J is TRBJ2-6; D not certain. Trimming took 4 bases from V and 0 from J, leaving 20 bases between them. Germline-derived CDR1 and CDR2 are SGHDT and YYEEEE. There are 19 residues in the CDR3. The CDR3 nucleotides read TGTGCCAGCAGCCACAACGTCGAAGTCTTCGACTCTGGGGCCAACGTCCTGACTTTC. Encoded protein: CASSHNVEVFDSGANVLTF. The whole variable domain, filled in from reference TRBV5-6 and TRBJ2-6, reads DAGVTQSPTHLIKTRGQQVTLRCSPKSGHDTVSWYQQALGQGPQFIFQYYEEEERQRGNFPDRFSGHQFPNYSSELNVNALLLGDSALYLCASSHNVEVFDSGANVLTFGAGSRLTVL.

The chain joins TRBV2 to TRBJ2-2; a possible D gene is TRBD1 (6 bases). The CDR3 spans 17 residues. Germline V gene lookup returns CDR1 SNHLY and CDR2 FYNNEI. Trimming removed 6 bases from V and 2 bases from J, with 19 bases in between. The CDR3 bases are TGTGCCAGCAGGAATACGAAAACAGGGATTAACACCGGGGAGCTGTTTTTT. This sequence encodes CASRNTKTGINTGELFF. The variable domain in full, with the rest retrieved from reference TRBV2 and TRBJ2-2, is EPEVTQTPSHQVTQMGQEVILRCVPISNHLYFYWYRQILGQKVEFLVSFYNNEISEKSEIFDDQFSVERPDGSNFTLKIRSTKLEDSAMYFCASRNTKTGINTGELFFGEGSRLTVL.

This chain uses TRBV20-1 with TRBJ2-3, with no clear D. The V gene's germline CDR1 is DFQATT and CDR2 SNEGSKA (reference sequence). The CDR3 is 14 residues long. The CDR3 DNA follows: TGCAGCGCAGCGAGGCCCTTGAGCACAGATACGCAGTATTTT. It codes for CSAARPLSTDTQYF.

This clonotype showed up many times. V is TRBV7-9 and J is TRBJ2-5; 7 bases are shared with TRBD1. CDR3 length: 14 amino acids. Germline lookup yields CDR1 SEHNR and CDR2 FQNEAQ (reference sequence). The V gene end was trimmed by 3 bases and the J gene end by 1 base; junction bases not matched to a gene: 2. CDR3 sequence: CASSLGQIQETQYF. The CDR3 nucleotides are TGTGCCAGCAGCTTGGGACAGATCCAAGAGACCCAGTACTTC.

The rearrangement uses TRBV7-2 and TRBJ1-2; 7 positions match TRBD1. Trimming cost V 1 base and J 0 bases; bases outside gene matches: 17. The CDR3 runs 20 residues. Germline V CDR1 and CDR2: SGHTA, FQGNSA. The CDR3 protein is CASSLGLRPDRVTPNYGYTF. Written as DNA, the CDR3 is TGTGCCAGCAGCTTAGGCTTGAGACCCGACAGGGTGACTCCTAACTATGGCTACACCTTC.

This clonotype was seen repeatedly, ten times or more. The chain uses TRBV7-2 and TRBJ2-7, with 8 bases identical to TRBD1. The junction had 5 bases not matched to a gene; V was cut back by 5 bases and J by 2 bases. From germline, CDR1 is SGHTA and CDR2 FQGNSA. This CDR3 has 14 amino acids. Here the CDR3 reads CASSRDRTTYEQYF. In nucleotides, the CDR3 is TGTGCCAGCAGCCGGGACAGGACAACCTACGAGCAGTACTTC.

This clonotype showed up many times. The chain recombines TRBV12-3 or TRBV12-4 with TRBJ1-2; TRBD1 might be the D (5 bases). Trimming pared 2 bases from V and 8 bases from J, leaving 12 bases between. The CDR3 has 13 amino acids. For the CDR3, the DNA is TGTGCCAGCAGTTTATATCCCAGGGACGGCTACACCTTC. It translates to CASSLYPRDGYTF.

In its sample, this clonotype was seen many times. The rearrangement links TRBV10-1 to TRBJ2-5, with D uncertain. CDR1 is WNHNN, CDR2 SYGVQD, per germline (reference sequence). V lost 3 bases, J lost 2 bases, and 7 bases lay in between. CDR3 length: 13 amino acids. CDR3 residues: CASSEIVQETQYF. CDR3 DNA: TGCGCCAGCAGTGAAATCGTACAAGAGACCCAGTACTTC.

This clonotype was observed at least ten times. The J gene is TRBJ1-5, the V gene TRBV6-1; 7 nucleotides agree with TRBD1. The germline V gene encodes CDR1 MNHNS and CDR2 SASEGT. V dropped 7 bases and J dropped 0; count of bases not matched to a gene: 6. This CDR3 has 15 amino acids. CDR3 nucleotide sequence: TGTGCCAGCAACAAGGACAGGATTAGCAATCAGCCCCAGCATTTT. This encodes CASNKDRISNQPQHF.